Below are 31 T cell receptor beta chains sequenced from a single sample in a study of cytomegalovirus exposure and HLA in healthy donors listed by TCRdb under 2017. The library was built by means of the immunoSEQ multiplex PCR assay. A mixture of 60 forward primers for TCR Vbeta segments and 13 reverse primers for TCR Jbeta segments was used in the multiplex PCR. Imported from immuneACCESS, the table was reduced by TCRdb to in-frame sequences with V and J called. These copies leave out some clones; in studies compared against another copy, an unresolved V gene accounts for under half, and the cause of the remainder is not known. The sample table holds roughly 80,000 clones. Of the sample, 0.95% to 1.3% is held by the ten largest clones. Material: PBMCs. Receptors were obtained from a young woman in good health and CMV-seronegative.

This chain links TRBV29-1 with TRBJ2-1, with a weak D call TRBD1 (5 bases). Per the germline V gene, CDR1 is SQVTM and CDR2 is ANQGSEA. V was pared by 0 bases and J by 1 base, with 10 bases between. The CDR3 loop spans 15 amino acids. This chain's CDR3 is CSVEDRRGSYNEQFF. In DNA form, the CDR3 reads TGCAGCGTTGAAGATCGAAGGGGATCCTACAATGAGCAGTTCTTC.

This chain connects TRBV6-1 to TRBJ2-2; 10 bases map to TRBD1. Germline values: CDR1 MNHNS, CDR2 SASEGT. The CDR3 totals 15 residues. The J segment lost 7 bases and the V segment lost 5 bases, leaving 7 bases of the junction unmatched. CDR3 amino acids: CASSSRQGADGELFF. The CDR3 region has the DNA TGTGCCAGCAGTTCCCGACAGGGGGCTGACGGGGAGCTGTTTTTT.

The chain uses TRBV15 and TRBJ1-6, with D uncertain. With 3 bases removed from V and 0 bases from J, the gap between germline ends came to 3 bases. This CDR3 has 14 residues. Germline CDR1 reads LNHNV; CDR2 reads YYDKDF (reference sequence). The CDR3, as DNA: TGTGCCACCAGCAGGAGCTCCTATAATTCACCCCTCCACTTT. It encodes CATSRSSYNSPLHF.

This chain connects TRBV9 to TRBJ1-4, with D perhaps TRBD1 (5 bases). Germline V gene sequence: CDR1 SGDLS, CDR2 YYNGEE. V was cut by 0 bases and J by 0 bases, with 12 bases left in between. The CDR3 contains 17 residues. This chain's CDR3 is CASSVGAGSATNEKLFF. The CDR3 coding sequence is TGTGCCAGCAGCGTAGGGGCAGGGTCCGCAACTAATGAAAAACTGTTTTTT. Drawing the rest from reference TRBV9 and TRBJ1-4, the complete variable domain is DSGVTQTPKHLITATGQRVTLRCSPRSGDLSVYWYQQSLDQGLQFLIQYYNGEERAKGNILERFSAQQFPDLHSELNLSSLELGDSALYFCASSVGAGSATNEKLFFGSGTQLSVL.

V usage is TRBV18 and J usage is TRBJ2-1; D may be TRBD2 (6 bases). This CDR3 contains 16 residues. Trimming removed 3 bases at V and 8 bases at J, with 20 bases between. CDR1 and CDR2 from the germline V gene are KGHSH and LQKENI. The CDR3 reads CASSPQLGFGEDEQFF. The CDR3 nucleotides read TGTGCCAGCTCACCGCAACTGGGGTTTGGGGAGGATGAGCAGTTCTTC.

V and J are TRBV30 and TRBJ2-5; D uncertain. The CDR3 has 15 amino acids. V lost 8 bases and J 1 base, leaving 20 bases between the germline ends. Germline CDR1 is GTSNPN and CDR2 is SVGIG (reference sequence). This CDR3 reads CAGKSVSAIQETQYF. DNA for the CDR3: TGTGCCGGGAAAAGCGTATCGGCGATCCAAGAGACCCAGTACTTC.

Turning to this clone: This sample also contains other DNA sequences that code for the same CDR3. The V gene is TRBV18, the J gene TRBJ2-7, with 8 bases identical to TRBD1. This CDR3 is 13 amino acids long. CDR1 is KGHSH and CDR2 is LQKENI in the germline V gene. The trim removed 3 bases at V and 5 bases at J, leaving 3 bases unmatched. The CDR3 protein is CASSPQDRDEQYF. In DNA, the CDR3 is TGTGCCAGCTCACCCCAGGACAGGGACGAGCAGTACTTC.

As to this clone: The same CDR3 arises from other DNA sequences in this sample as well. Here the CDR3 DNA reads TGTGCCTGGAGTGTTACAGGGCTTGATGGCTACACCTTC. Translated, it gives CAWSVTGLDGYTF. V and J are TRBV30 and TRBJ1-2; D is perhaps TRBD1 (6 bases). The CDR3 runs 13 residues. V gave up 0 bases and J gave up 6 bases, with 11 bases separating them. The V gene's germline CDR1 is GTSNPN and CDR2 SVGIG (reference sequence).

This chain joins TRBV6-6 and TRBJ2-3, with a possible D match to TRBD2 (6 bases). Germline assignment: CDR1 MNHNY and CDR2 SVGAGI (reference sequence). CDR3 length: 14 amino acids. V lost 6 bases to trimming and J lost 2 bases, with 12 bases between them. CDR3 DNA sequence: TGTGCCAGCAGAGATGGGGGGACCACAGATACGCAGTATTTT. As protein: CASRDGGTTDTQYF.

The genes are TRBV15 and TRBJ1-1, with a tentative D call TRBD1 (5 bases). This CDR3 is 13 amino acids long. V lost 3 bases and J lost 7, with 12 bases in between. Germline V gene lookup returns CDR1 LNHNV and CDR2 YYDKDF (reference sequence). The CDR3 nucleotides read TGTGCCACCAGCAGCGACGGAGGGGTTGAAGCTTTCTTT. As protein: CATSSDGGVEAFF.

The chain carries TRBV6-1 and TRBJ2-4; D possibly corresponds to TRBD1 (6 bases). Germline-derived CDR1 and CDR2 are MNHNS and SASEGT. This CDR3 contains 16 residues. Trimming removed 2 bases from V and 4 bases from J, with 15 bases in between. The CDR3 coding sequence is TGTGCCAGCAGTGAATTCGGACAGCTTGGGAAAAACATTCAGTACTTC. It codes for CASSEFGQLGKNIQYF.

The V call is TRBV11-2, the J call TRBJ2-2; TRBD1 matches 9 bases. The J segment lost 2 bases and the V segment lost 4 bases, leaving 8 bases of the junction unmatched. The CDR3 runs to 17 residues. The germline V gene encodes CDR1 SGHAT and CDR2 FQNNGV. The CDR3, as DNA: TGTGCCAGCAGCTCCGGGACAGGGACCTTCAACACCGGGGAGCTGTTTTTT. Encoded protein: CASSSGTGTFNTGELFF.

V usage is TRBV4-2 and J usage is TRBJ1-4, with 10 positions matching TRBD1. The germline gives CDR1 LGHNA, CDR2 YNFKEQ. This CDR3 spans 16 amino acids. With 1 base clipped from V and 6 bases from J, the junction kept 5 bases outside the gene matches. CDR3 amino acids: CASSQAYGTGDEKLFF. The CDR3 DNA reads as TGTGCCAGCAGCCAAGCCTATGGGACAGGGGATGAAAAACTGTTTTTT.

The V and J genes are TRBV21-1 and TRBJ2-3; the D segment call TRBD2 is taken from the table without a DNA check. TRBV21-1 is annotated as a pseudogene. This CDR3 comprises 16 residues. CDR3 sequence (DNA): TGTGCCAGCAGCAAAGGAGCGGGAGTGGGAACAGATACGCAGTATTTT. Protein product: CASSKGAGVGTDTQYF.

The CDR3 protein is CASSTTNTNRVGYTF. The CDR3 bases are TGTGCCAGCTCGACGACAAACACCAACAGGGTCGGCTACACCTTC. The chain couples TRBV19 to TRBJ1-2; possibly TRBD1 for D (6 bases). The CDR3 length is 15 residues. Looked up from germline, CDR1 is LNHDA and CDR2 is SQIVND (reference sequence). Trimming removed 9 bases at V and 8 bases at J, with 25 bases between.

This chain links TRBV5-1 with TRBJ1-2; tentatively, D is TRBD1 (6 bases). V was shortened by 4 bases and J by 3 bases, with 13 bases between the two germline ends. CDR1 is SGHRS and CDR2 is YFSETQ in the germline V gene. This CDR3 has 14 residues. CDR3 bases: TGCGCCAGCAGCGCAGGGAACAGGGACTATGGCTACACCTTC. This encodes CASSAGNRDYGYTF.

This sequence joins TRBV11-2 and TRBJ2-7; no definite D call. The germline V gene has CDR1 SGHAT and CDR2 FQNNGV. The length of the CDR3 is 13 residues. Trimming pared 3 bases from V and 6 bases from J, leaving 12 bases between. The CDR3 region has the DNA TGTGCCAGCAGCTTTCTTCAGGCCGGCGAGCAGTACTTC. Protein: CASSFLQAGEQYF.

On this clone: The junction departs from the called germline gene at one end, perhaps through a read error. The chain links TRBV6-1 to TRBJ1-2; D is unresolved. Germline V gene lookup returns CDR1 MNHNS and CDR2 SASEGT. There are 15 residues in the CDR3. In nucleotides, the CDR3 is TGTGCCAGCAGCGAAGGGCCGGGTTTAGTGTCTGGCTACACCTTC. Its protein is CASSEGPGLVSGYTF.

J is TRBJ1-4 and V is TRBV7-9; 7 positions agree with TRBD1. V lost 4 bases to trimming and J lost 8 bases; unmatched junction nucleotides: 7. Germline-derived CDR1 and CDR2 are SEHNR and FQNEAQ (reference sequence). The CDR3 extends over 14 amino acids. CDR3 in amino acids: CASSSPTGKEKLFF. The CDR3, as DNA: TGTGCCAGCAGCTCCCCGACAGGGAAGGAAAAACTGTTTTTT.

This sequence joins TRBV15 and TRBJ2-2, with 9 nucleotides matching TRBD1. This CDR3 contains 16 residues. CDR1 is LNHNV, CDR2 YYDKDF, per germline (reference sequence). V shed 4 bases and J 0 bases; nucleotides not matched to a gene: 3. CDR3 nucleotides: TGTGCCACCAGCACCAGGACAGGGGCGAACACCGGGGAGCTGTTTTTT. It translates to CATSTRTGANTGELFF. Full variable domain (rest looked up from reference TRBV15 and TRBJ2-2): DAMVIQNPRYQVTQFGKPVTLSCSQTLNHNVMYWYQQKSSQAPKLLFHYYDKDFNNEADTPDNFQSRRPNTSFCFLDIRSPGLGDTAMYLCATSTRTGANTGELFFGEGSRLTVL.

This chain links TRBV5-1 with TRBJ1-2, with TRBD1 matching 9 bases. Trimming removed 4 bases from V and 4 bases from J; junction bases left unmatched: 8. The germline gives CDR1 SGHRS, CDR2 YFSETQ. This CDR3 has 15 residues. CDR3 DNA: TGCGCCAGCAGCCCCGGGACAGGGCGAGCCTATGGCTACACCTTC. It is translated as CASSPGTGRAYGYTF.

The chain joins TRBV30 to TRBJ1-4, with D tentatively TRBD1 (5 bases). The CDR3 spans 15 residues. Trimming took 3 bases from V and 0 from J, leaving 11 bases between them. CDR1 GTSNPN and CDR2 SVGIG come from the germline V gene (reference sequence). The DNA of the CDR3 is TGTGCCTGGAGGGGGGGAATTGCAACTAATGAAAAACTGTTTTTT. Protein sequence: CAWRGGIATNEKLFF.

This chain joins TRBV7-5 and TRBJ2-1; TRBD2 is the table's D call, not checked against the DNA. TRBV7-5 is termed a pseudogene. The CDR3 extends over 16 amino acids. CDR3: CVRSLMPGRVTNEQFF. CDR3 DNA: TGTGTCAGAAGCTTAATGCCCGGGAGGGTCACCAATGAGCAGTTCTTC.

Written as DNA, the CDR3 is TGTGCCACCTCCGGGACTAGCTCGGTAGAGCAGTTCTTC. Its protein is CATSGTSSVEQFF. The chain joins TRBV15 to TRBJ2-1, with 9 positions matching TRBD2. Germline V gene sequence: CDR1 LNHNV, CDR2 YYDKDF (reference sequence). The CDR3 loop spans 13 amino acids. V was pared by 8 bases and J by 10 bases, with 9 bases of the junction left unmatched.

This sequence joins TRBV30 and TRBJ1-2; 8 bases align to TRBD1. The CDR3 runs 13 residues. J gave up 8 bases and V 5 bases, and 10 bases lay outside the gene matches. Germline CDR1 and CDR2: GTSNPN and SVGIG (reference sequence). The CDR3 is CAWERDRQWGYTF. The CDR3 coding sequence is TGTGCCTGGGAGAGGGACAGGCAATGGGGCTACACCTTC.

The chain joins TRBV2 to TRBJ2-7; weak D call: TRBD1 (5 bases). The V end was cut by 4 bases, the J end by 2 bases, with 9 bases between. The V gene's germline CDR1 is SNHLY and CDR2 FYNNEI. The CDR3 covers 13 residues. Here the CDR3 reads CASSAQGAYEQYF. CDR3 sequence (DNA): TGTGCCAGCAGTGCCCAGGGCGCCTACGAGCAGTACTTC.

The chain combines TRBV29-1 with TRBJ1-1; TRBD1 might be the D (5 bases). The CDR3 extends over 11 amino acids. Germline CDR1 reads SQVTM; CDR2 reads ANQGSEA. V lost 5 bases and J lost 5, with 9 bases in between. CDR3 protein: CSVHRGTEAFF. CDR3 coding DNA: TGCAGCGTTCATAGGGGTACTGAAGCTTTCTTT. The entire variable domain, with the rest obtained from reference TRBV29-1 and TRBJ1-1, is as follows: SAVISQKPSRDICQRGTSLTIQCQVDSQVTMMFWYRQQPGQSLTLIATANQGSEATYESGFVIDKFPISRPNLTFSTLTVSNMSPEDSSIYLCSVHRGTEAFFGQGTRLTVV.

The chain links TRBV18 to TRBJ2-7; tentative D call: TRBD2 (5 bases). The V end lost 4 bases, the J end lost 6 bases, and 16 bases lay between the germline ends. This CDR3 spans 14 amino acids. CDR1 KGHSH and CDR2 LQKENI come from the germline V gene. In nucleotides, the CDR3 is TGTGCCAGCTCACTCGGACGGGGTTTAATCGAGCAGTACTTC. Its protein product is CASSLGRGLIEQYF. Using reference TRBV18 and TRBJ2-7 for the parts outside the CDR3, the full variable domain is NAGVMQNPRHLVRRRGQEARLRCSPMKGHSHVYWYRQLPEEGLKFMVYLQKENIIDESGMPKERFSAEFPKEGPSILRIQQVVRGDSAAYFCASSLGRGLIEQYFGPGTRLTVT.

This chain joins TRBV30 and TRBJ2-7, with a tentative D call TRBD1 (6 bases). Germline V gene data show CDR1 as GTSNPN and CDR2 as SVGIG (reference sequence). The CDR3 is 14 residues long. V lost 2 bases to trimming and J lost 7 bases, with 18 bases between them. The CDR3 reads CAWSRDTLYIEQYF. CDR3 coding DNA: TGTGCCTGGAGTAGGGACACCTTGTATATAGAGCAGTACTTC. Supplemented by reference TRBV30 and TRBJ2-7, the full variable domain reads SQTIHQWPATLVQPVGSPLSLECTVEGTSNPNLYWYRQAAGRGLQLLFYSVGIGQISSEVPQNLSASRPQDRQFILSSKKLLLSDSGFYLCAWSRDTLYIEQYFGPGTRLTVT.

The chain links TRBV4-1 to TRBJ2-1, with 8 nucleotides matching TRBD2. CDR1 MGHRA and CDR2 YSYEKL come from the germline V gene. V lost 4 bases to trimming and J lost 9 bases; unmatched junction nucleotides: 11. This CDR3 has 15 residues. CDR3 in amino acids: CASSPPGLAGGEQFF. The CDR3 nucleotides read TGCGCCAGCAGCCCCCCAGGGCTAGCGGGCGGTGAGCAGTTCTTC.

The chain joins TRBV6-5 to TRBJ2-7, with D possibly matching TRBD1 (6 bases). CDR1 MNHEY and CDR2 SVGAGI come from the germline V gene. The CDR3 runs to 15 residues. V was clipped by 8 bases and J by 6 bases, with 23 bases between them. The DNA of the CDR3 is TGTGCCAGCGCCCGGCTACAGGGTGCTATGGGCGAGCAGTACTTC. As protein: CASARLQGAMGEQYF.